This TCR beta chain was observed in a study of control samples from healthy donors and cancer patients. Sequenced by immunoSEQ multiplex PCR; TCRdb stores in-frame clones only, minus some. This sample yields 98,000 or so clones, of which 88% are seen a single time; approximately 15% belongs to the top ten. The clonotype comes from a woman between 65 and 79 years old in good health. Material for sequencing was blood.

CDR3 sequence (DNA): TGTGCCACCAGCACTTACGGGGGGAACACCGGGGAGCTGTTTTTT. Amino acid sequence: CATSTYGGNTGELFF. The chain has TRBV15 and TRBJ2-2, with a possible D match to TRBD2 (6 bases). Germline V gene sequence: CDR1 LNHNV, CDR2 YYDKDF (reference sequence). Deletions cut 4 bases from V and 1 base from J, with 10 bases between. The CDR3 is made up of 15 amino acids.